A single sample is the source of the 27 T cell receptor beta chains below, sequenced in a study of metastatic and nonmetastatic thyroid tumors. Patients were all untreated before their thyroid surgery. Using MiXCR, TCRdb reanalyzed the PCR reads. Counted here are 10,000 to 13,000 clones, under 30% occurring once; the ten biggest clones make up about 10%. Sequencing was carried out using tumor tissue. All receptors come from a male donor with papillary thyroid cancer or a benign thyroid nodule (not recorded which). Some clones in this sample may be carry-over from other donors' samples.

CDR3 protein: CASSPSGSGADTQYF. The CDR3 DNA reads TGTGCCAGCAGTCCATCGGGATCGGGTGCAGATACGCAGTATTTT. This chain uses TRBV7-3 with TRBJ2-3, with D possibly TRBD2 on 5 matching bases. V lost 6 bases to trimming and J lost 4 bases, with 17 bases between them. Germline CDR1 reads SGHTA; CDR2 reads FQGTGA. The CDR3 has 15 amino acids.

On this clone: This could be a read error, since a much larger clone is one nucleotide away. Other nucleotide sequences from this sample produce the same CDR3. The chain has TRBV3-1 and TRBJ1-2, with D hard to call. The CDR3 covers 13 residues. Per the germline V gene, CDR1 is LGHDT and CDR2 is YNNKEL (reference sequence). In DNA, the CDR3 is TGTGCCAGCAGCCATCGGACGGCGGATGGTTACACCTTC. This codes for CASSHRTADGYTF.

The V gene is TRBV28, the J gene TRBJ1-4, with D uncertain. V gave up 5 bases and J gave up 14 bases, with 15 bases separating them. Germline V gene lookup returns CDR1 MDHEN and CDR2 SYDVKM. This CDR3 has 12 amino acids. CDR3 amino acids: CASSALGESLFF. CDR3 DNA sequence: TGTGCCAGCAGTGCCCTCGGGGAGTCTCTGTTTTTT.

A note on this clone: One end of the junction varies from germline; a read error may be responsible. V usage is TRBV2 and J usage is TRBJ2-3; D perhaps matches TRBD2 (5 bases). This CDR3 spans 16 amino acids. Germline V gives CDR1 SNHLY, CDR2 FYNNEI. CDR3 bases: TGTGCCAGCAGCCTAGACATACTAGGCGTAACAGATAAGCAGTATTTT. Translation: CASSLDILGVTDKQYF.

The chain uses TRBV20-1 and TRBJ2-7; 8 bases align to TRBD1. This CDR3 region has 15 residues. The ends lost 5 bases at V and 1 base at J; junction bases unmatched: 10. Germline CDR1 and CDR2: DFQATT and SNEGSKA (reference sequence). The CDR3 DNA follows: TGCAGTGCTCGGACAGGGATGGCGAGTTCCTACGAGCAGTACTTC. Translating gives CSARTGMASSYEQYF.

The table lists this clone with a count of one. The chain carries TRBV20-1 and TRBJ2-7; TRBD2 aligns across 12 bases. Trimming cost V 0 bases and J 3 bases; bases outside gene matches: 9. Germline V lookup: CDR1 DFQATT, CDR2 SNEGSKA (reference sequence). The CDR3 is 17 residues long. CDR3 coding DNA: TGCAGTGCTAGAGATGAACTAGCGGGAGGATCGCTCTACGAGCAGTACTTC. Protein: CSARDELAGGSLYEQYF.

The rearrangement uses TRBV19 and TRBJ2-1; 7 bases are a match to TRBD1. The germline CDR1 and CDR2 sequences are LNHDA and SQIVND (reference sequence). The V segment lost 2 bases and the J segment 4 bases; nucleotides outside the gene matches: 8. The CDR3 has 16 amino acids. The CDR3 region has the DNA TGTGCCAGTAGTATAACCGGGACAGCGAAATACAATGAGCAGTTCTTC. This codes for CASSITGTAKYNEQFF.

This clone is categorized as medium-sized. J is TRBJ1-6 and V is TRBV14; D unresolved. Trimming took 5 bases from V and 9 from J, leaving 14 bases between them. The CDR3 has 14 amino acids. CDR1 and CDR2 (germline): SGHDN, FVKESK. The CDR3 nucleotides are TGTGCCAGCAGCACATCGGTAGAACCTTCACCCCTCCACTTT. This sequence encodes CASSTSVEPSPLHF.

By frequency in the sample, this clone is medium-sized (0.01 to 0.1%). V and J are TRBV6-2 or TRBV6-3 and TRBJ1-2; D is undetermined. Trimming took 6 bases from V and 8 from J, leaving 16 bases between them. CDR1 and CDR2 (germline): MNHEY, SVGEGT. The CDR3 is made up of 13 amino acids. The CDR3 coding sequence is TGTGCCAGCAGCTTACGTAGCGTACACGGCTACACCTTC. It translates to CASSLRSVHGYTF.

This clone has only one observation. The chain uses TRBV11-2 and TRBJ2-7, with D perhaps matching TRBD2 (5 bases). V lost 7 bases to trimming and J lost 6 bases, with 25 bases between them. Germline lookup yields CDR1 SGHAT and CDR2 FQNNGV. This CDR3 contains 16 residues. This chain's CDR3 is CASTVYEGTPFSEQYF. For the CDR3, the DNA is TGTGCCAGCACCGTCTATGAGGGAACTCCTTTCTCCGAGCAGTACTTC.

J is TRBJ2-2 and V is TRBV19; weak D call: TRBD2 (6 bases). This CDR3 has 16 amino acids. With 5 bases removed from V and 3 bases from J, the gap between germline ends came to 16 bases. CDR1 is LNHDA, CDR2 SQIVND, per germline (reference sequence). CDR3 sequence (DNA): TGTGCCAGTAGTCATGGAGGGTATCAGGACACCGGGGAGCTGTTTTTT. Its protein product is CASSHGGYQDTGELFF.

Only a few counts were recorded for this clone. V is TRBV6-6 and J is TRBJ2-7; D is unclear. The germline V and J ends were trimmed by 2 bases and 4 bases, with 12 bases remaining between them. Per the germline V gene, CDR1 is MNHNY and CDR2 is SVGAGI (reference sequence). This CDR3 is 14 amino acids long. The CDR3 sequence: CASSYREDIYEQYF. In DNA, the CDR3 is TGTGCCAGCAGTTACAGGGAAGACATATACGAGCAGTACTTC.

As to this clone: One end of the junction fails to match germline, which may point to a read error. This chain connects TRBV6-2 or TRBV6-3 to TRBJ2-1; maybe TRBD2 (6 bases). The CDR3 loop spans 15 amino acids. Germline CDR1 and CDR2: MNHEY and SVGEGT. The CDR3 region is CASSYGAGSYDEQFF. The CDR3 bases are TGTGCCAGCAGTTACGGGGCGGGGTCCTACGATGAGCAGTTCTTC.

This clone rates as medium-sized. The chain combines TRBV7-3 with TRBJ1-1; D call uncertain. The CDR3 length is 13 residues. V was trimmed by 2 bases and J by 1 base, leaving 5 bases between them. Germline lookup yields CDR1 SGHTA and CDR2 FQGTGA. The CDR3 region is CASSLEPNTEAFF. The CDR3 coding sequence is TGTGCCAGCAGCTTAGAGCCGAACACTGAAGCTTTCTTT.

The chain employs TRBV4-1 and TRBJ1-5, with 9 bases that match TRBD1. This CDR3 contains 16 residues. After removal of 2 bases from V and 2 bases from J, the junction contained 4 bases not matched to a gene. Germline V gene data show CDR1 as MGHRA and CDR2 as YSYEKL. The CDR3 region has the DNA TGCGCCAGCAGCCAACCGGGACAGGGTCGCAATCAGCCCCAGCATTTT. Translated: CASSQPGQGRNQPQHF.

This clone came up once. The same CDR3 also results from other DNA sequences found in this sample. V usage is TRBV13 and J usage is TRBJ1-1; D might be TRBD1 (5 bases). Germline-derived CDR1 and CDR2 are PRHDT and FYEKMQ (reference sequence). The CDR3 runs 11 residues. V was trimmed by 0 bases and J by 10 bases, leaving 6 bases between them. For the CDR3, the DNA is TGTGCCAGCAGCTTAGGCCAGGGAGCTTTCTTT. This translates into CASSLGQGAFF.

V usage is TRBV11-1 and J usage is TRBJ1-1; D might be TRBD1 (5 bases). Germline V CDR1 and CDR2: SGHAT, FQDESV (reference sequence). This CDR3 is 16 amino acids long. Deletions cut 3 bases from V and 1 base from J, with 15 bases between. In DNA, the CDR3 is TGTGCCAGCAGCTTTTTCTCCGGGGGATCGAACACTGAAGCTTTCTTT. Its protein is CASSFFSGGSNTEAFF. Using reference TRBV11-1 and TRBJ1-1 for the parts outside the CDR3, the full variable domain is EAEVAQSPRYKITEKSQAVAFWCDPISGHATLYWYRQILGQGPELLVQFQDESVVDDSQLPKDRFSAERLKGVDSTLKIQPAELGDSAMYLCASSFFSGGSNTEAFFGQGTRLTVV.

The V gene is TRBV11-2, the J gene TRBJ2-7; 9 bases map to TRBD1. V dropped 2 bases and J dropped 3; count of bases not matched to a gene: 5. Germline V gene data show CDR1 as SGHAT and CDR2 as FQNNGV. This CDR3 comprises 15 residues. The CDR3 coding sequence is TGTGCCAGCAGCTTAAACAGGGGGCGATACTACGAGCAGTACTTC. This gives the protein CASSLNRGRYYEQYF. The entire variable domain, with the rest obtained from reference TRBV11-2 and TRBJ2-7, is as follows: EAGVAQSPRYKIIEKRQSVAFWCNPISGHATLYWYQQILGQGPKLLIQFQNNGVVDDSQLPKDRFSAERLKGVDSTLKIQPAKLEDSAVYLCASSLNRGRYYEQYFGPGTRLTVT.

This clone was recorded a few times. The chain employs TRBV20-1 and TRBJ2-2, with unresolved D. Germline V gene lookup returns CDR1 DFQATT and CDR2 SNEGSKA (reference sequence). The germline V and J ends were trimmed by 0 bases and 7 bases, with 12 bases remaining between them. The CDR3 sequence is 14 residues long. The CDR3 loop is CSARDKTKGGELFF. CDR3 bases: TGCAGTGCTAGAGATAAGACAAAGGGCGGGGAGCTGTTTTTT.

This clone was seen only a few times. J is TRBJ2-7 and V is TRBV15, with D perhaps matching TRBD1 or TRBD2 (7 bases each). Trimming removed 3 bases at V and 4 bases at J, with 22 bases between. Germline V CDR1 and CDR2: LNHNV, YYDKDF (reference sequence). The CDR3 covers 17 residues. The CDR3 loop reads CATSRGSWEGARYEQYF. The CDR3 coding sequence is TGTGCCACCAGCAGGGGGAGCTGGGAGGGGGCGAGGTACGAGCAGTACTTC.

The CDR3 nucleotides read TGTGCCAGCAGTTGGAAGTACGAGCAGTACTTC. Residues: CASSWKYEQYF. The chain employs TRBV28 and TRBJ2-7; D is ambiguous. Deletions cut 4 bases from V and 4 bases from J, with 5 bases between. Per germline, CDR1 MDHEN and CDR2 SYDVKM. The CDR3 spans 11 residues.

This clone is medium-sized in the sample. This chain links TRBV19 with TRBJ1-1, with a weak D call TRBD1 (6 bases). V was clipped by 5 bases and J by 5 bases, with 12 bases between them. CDR3 length equals 13 residues. CDR1 and CDR2 (germline): LNHDA, SQIVND (reference sequence). The CDR3 region has the DNA TGTGCCAGTAGTGCCACAGGGTTTACTGAAGCTTTCTTT. It is translated as CASSATGFTEAFF.

The rearrangement links TRBV13 to TRBJ1-5, with D maybe TRBD1 (6 bases). This CDR3 spans 15 amino acids. Germline V gene sequence: CDR1 PRHDT, CDR2 FYEKMQ (reference sequence). Between the trimmed V and J ends, which lost 0 bases and 4 bases, there was a span of 10 bases. The CDR3 here is CASSLGQGLNQPQHF. The CDR3 coding sequence is TGTGCCAGCAGCTTAGGACAGGGATTGAATCAGCCCCAGCATTTT.

The table lists this clone with many counts. V usage is TRBV7-9 and J usage is TRBJ2-5; D is uncertain. The CDR3 has 15 amino acids. Germline V CDR1 and CDR2: SEHNR, FQNEAQ (reference sequence). V was clipped by 6 bases and J by 0 bases, with 14 bases between them. The CDR3 region has the DNA TGTGCCAGCAGTGAACTACGGGCTAACCAAGAGACCCAGTACTTC. The encoded protein is CASSELRANQETQYF.

The gene calls are TRBV5-1 and TRBJ1-6, with a weak D call TRBD1 (6 bases). The ends were cut back, 1 base at V and 8 bases at J, with 13 bases in the middle. CDR1 and CDR2 from the germline V gene are SGHRS and YFSETQ. The CDR3 is made up of 15 amino acids. The CDR3 protein is CASSLMGAGDSPLHF. CDR3 nucleotide sequence: TGCGCCAGCAGCTTGATGGGGGCCGGGGATTCACCCCTCCACTTT.

The rearrangement joins TRBV28 to TRBJ1-2; D perhaps matches TRBD1 (6 bases). Germline CDR1 reads MDHEN; CDR2 reads SYDVKM. Trimming shortened V by 3 bases and J by 6 bases, and 11 bases separated the two germline ends. The CDR3 is 13 amino acids. The CDR3 sequence: CASSFAGANGYTF. The CDR3 DNA reads as TGTGCCAGCAGTTTTGCAGGGGCTAATGGCTACACCTTC.

As regards this clone: Within the sample, other DNA sequences also encode this same CDR3. The gene calls are TRBV12-3 or TRBV12-4 and TRBJ2-7; 13 positions agree with TRBD2. V lost 5 bases to trimming and J lost 6 bases; unmatched junction nucleotides: 13. The CDR3 is 17 amino acids. The CDR3 spells CASSVRMGLAGWREQYF. DNA of the CDR3: TGTGCCAGCAGTGTTCGCATGGGACTAGCGGGATGGCGCGAGCAGTACTTC.